Shown below are 30 T cell receptor beta chains from a single sample sequenced in a study of glioma-infiltrating T cells. Using RNA template, CDR3s of TCR alpha and beta were amplified with iRepertoire arm-PCR. Each CDR3 protein gets one entry after TCRdb re-called the multiplex PCR reads with MiXCR. The sample lists 100,000 to 150,000 distinct CDR3 sequences, approximately 25% occurring once. The sample consisted of glioma tissue, nonneoplastic brain tissue, or PBMCs (not recorded which). The origin of the receptors is a human donor with low-grade glioma or glioblastoma, undergoing nonglioma brain surgery, or in good health (not recorded which).

This clonotype showed up just a few times. This chain joins TRBV7-9 and TRBJ2-7, with 14 bases aligning to TRBD2. The CDR3 has 14 residues. The V and J ends lost 4 bases and 6 bases, in that order; junction bases with no gene match: 2. Germline V gene sequence: CDR1 SEHNR, CDR2 FQNEAQ (reference sequence). CDR3 in amino acids: CASSSGLAGVEQYF. CDR3 DNA: TGTGCCAGCAGCTCGGGACTAGCGGGAGTCGAGCAGTACTTC.

This clonotype was picked up many times. The chain recombines TRBV7-2 with TRBJ1-1, with D uncertain. The V gene lost 1 base and the J gene lost 2 bases, with 11 bases spanning the gap. CDR1 and CDR2 (germline): SGHTA, FQGNSA. The CDR3 length is 15 residues. CDR3 amino acids: CASSLGRAFNTEAFF. The CDR3 bases are TGTGCCAGCAGCTTAGGGCGGGCATTTAACACTGAAGCTTTCTTT.

This clonotype was detected ten times or more. The chain has TRBV3-1 and TRBJ2-1, with 7 nucleotides matching TRBD1. CDR1 LGHDT and CDR2 YNNKEL come from the germline V gene (reference sequence). The CDR3 length is 13 residues. The ends lost 10 bases at V and 8 bases at J; junction bases unmatched: 11. CDR3 sequence reads: CATRPTGEHEQFF. The CDR3 DNA follows: TGTGCCACCAGACCTACAGGGGAACATGAGCAGTTCTTC.

CDR3 sequence (DNA): TGTGCCAGTGGTGCCTCTAGCGGCGACCAAGAGACCCAGTACTTC. It encodes CASGASSGDQETQYF. V is TRBV19 and J is TRBJ2-5; 7 bases fit TRBD2. Germline values: CDR1 LNHDA, CDR2 SQIVND (reference sequence). V shed 8 bases, J shed 0 bases, and the junction held 9 bases outside the gene matches. The CDR3 spans 15 residues.

Note on this clonotype: Just one base apart from a much larger clone, this may be a read error. This CDR3 fails to terminate in the conserved phenylalanine or tryptophan, so it likely reflects a read error. The V call is TRBV4-1, the J call TRBJ2-1, with 10 bases fitting TRBD2. Germline V gene sequence: CDR1 MGHRA, CDR2 YSYEKL. After removal of 0 bases from V and 3 bases from J, the junction contained 5 bases not matched to a gene. The CDR3 loop spans 17 amino acids. The CDR3 sequence: CASSQEEWTSGYNEQFL. The DNA for the CDR3 is TGCGCCAGCAGCCAAGAGGAATGGACTAGCGGCTACAATGAGCAGTTCCTC.

This chain uses TRBV29-1 with TRBJ2-1; TRBD2 matches at 7 bases. The CDR3 sequence is 15 residues long. CDR1 and CDR2 from the germline V gene are SQVTM and ANQGSEA. With 4 bases clipped from V and 5 bases from J, the junction kept 11 bases outside the gene matches. The CDR3 reads CSVAPSGIPHNEQFF. The CDR3 nucleotides are TGCAGCGTTGCGCCTAGCGGTATCCCCCACAATGAGCAGTTCTTC.

This clonotype was detected many times. The chain combines TRBV20-1 with TRBJ2-5; 10 bases are shared with TRBD2. The length of the CDR3 is 14 residues. Germline CDR1 DFQATT, CDR2 SNEGSKA (reference sequence). The trim removed 2 bases at V and 3 bases at J, leaving 3 bases unmatched. CDR3 in amino acids: CSARTGTSEETQYF. DNA for the CDR3: TGCAGTGCTAGAACCGGGACTAGCGAAGAGACCCAGTACTTC.

This clonotype occurred a few times. The chain joins TRBV3-1 to TRBJ2-7, with a possible D match to TRBD2 (5 bases). Trimming took 2 bases from V and 7 from J, leaving 15 bases between them. Germline V gene lookup returns CDR1 LGHDT and CDR2 YNNKEL (reference sequence). The CDR3 runs 14 residues. The CDR3 reads CASSQTILPGEQYF. The DNA of the CDR3 is TGTGCCAGCAGCCAAACTATATTACCGGGGGAGCAGTACTTC.

This clonotype has at least ten counts. This chain joins TRBV4-1 and TRBJ2-7; the match to TRBD1 covers 7 bases. Per germline, CDR1 MGHRA and CDR2 YSYEKL. With V trimmed by 0 bases and J by 1 base, 3 bases remained unmatched. The CDR3 contains 15 residues. The chain's CDR3 is CASSQEEQGSYEQYF. Written as DNA, the CDR3 is TGCGCCAGCAGCCAAGAAGAACAGGGGTCCTACGAGCAGTACTTC.

This clonotype was seen many times. The J gene is TRBJ2-3, the V gene TRBV6-1, with TRBD2 matching over 11 bases. This CDR3 is built from 14 residues. The germline gives CDR1 MNHNS, CDR2 SASEGT. V lost 6 bases and J lost 4; bases outside the gene matches: 3. Written as DNA, the CDR3 is TGTGCCAGCAGCTTACTAGCGGGAGCAGATACGCAGTATTTT. Translated: CASSLLAGADTQYF.

This clonotype was detected many times. The chain is built from TRBV3-1 and TRBJ2-2; the D is unclear. Germline CDR1 reads LGHDT; CDR2 reads YNNKEL (reference sequence). The CDR3 length is 15 residues. Trimming took off 1 base at V and 6 bases at J, with 12 bases between the two ends. The CDR3 region is CASSQARSYSGELFF. As DNA, the CDR3 is TGTGCCAGCAGCCAAGCCCGTAGCTACTCCGGGGAGCTGTTTTTT. The full variable domain, completed using reference TRBV3-1 and TRBJ2-2, is DTAVSQTPKYLVTQMGNDKSIKCEQNLGHDTMYWYKQDSKKFLKIMFSYNNKELIINETVPNRFSPKSPDKAHLNLHINSLELGDSAVYFCASSQARSYSGELFFGEGSRLTVL.

The chain employs TRBV12-3 or TRBV12-4 and TRBJ2-1; D is possibly TRBD1 or TRBD2 (5 bases each). The CDR3 is made up of 11 amino acids. The V gene lost 7 bases and the J gene lost 10 bases, with 11 bases spanning the gap. CDR3 residues: CASIRESEQFF. The DNA for the CDR3 is TGTGCCAGCATCAGGGAGTCGGAGCAGTTCTTC.

This clonotype was recorded many times. This CDR3 reads CASSWDRTADTQYF. CDR3 bases: TGTGCCAGCAGCTGGGACAGGACCGCAGATACGCAGTATTTT. This chain links TRBV7-2 with TRBJ2-3; 8 nucleotides align to TRBD1. The CDR3 totals 14 residues. Germline assignment: CDR1 SGHTA and CDR2 FQGNSA. The trim removed 4 bases at V and 4 bases at J, leaving 4 bases unmatched.

The chain carries TRBV7-8 and TRBJ1-3; D is uncertain. Germline V lookup: CDR1 SGHVS, CDR2 FQNEAQ. The CDR3 has 14 residues. V lost 5 bases and J lost 6, with 14 bases in between. The CDR3 nucleotides read TGTGCCAGCAGCCGCGGTAGGAGGGAAAACACCATATATTTT. It specifies CASSRGRRENTIYF.

In the case of this clonotype: This sequence may be a read error, since a much larger clone differs from it by one base. The gene calls are TRBV4-1 and TRBJ2-1, with 12 bases matching TRBD2. Germline loops: CDR1 MGHRA, CDR2 YSYEKL. The CDR3 length is 14 residues. The chain's CDR3 is CAGRASGREVEQFF. The DNA of the CDR3 is TGCGCCGGCAGGGCTAGCGGGAGGGAGGTGGAGCAGTTCTTC.

The V call is TRBV12-3 or TRBV12-4, the J call TRBJ2-7; TRBD1 matches at 8 bases. The CDR3 is 13 residues long. With V trimmed by 5 bases and J by 2 bases, 2 bases remained unmatched. CDR3 sequence reads: CASSRQGTYEQYF. The CDR3 DNA reads as TGTGCCAGCAGTCGACAGGGGACCTACGAGCAGTACTTC.

This clonotype was counted many times. The chain is built from TRBV5-1 and TRBJ2-7; 10 bases map to TRBD2. Trimming at V came to 0 bases and at J to 3 bases, leaving 6 bases not matched to a gene. CDR3 length: 16 residues. Germline CDR1 SGHRS, CDR2 YFSETQ. This chain's CDR3 is CASSLGAGGPYYEQYF. DNA for the CDR3: TGCGCCAGCAGCTTGGGAGCGGGAGGGCCTTACTACGAGCAGTACTTC.

This clonotype has ten or more counts. This chain links TRBV18 with TRBJ2-5; 10 bases are shared with TRBD1. CDR1 is KGHSH, CDR2 LQKENI, per germline. CDR3 length: 15 amino acids. J was trimmed by 4 bases and V by 2 bases; bases with no gene match: 4. CDR3 sequence: CASSPDRGRGETQYF. The CDR3 DNA follows: TGTGCCAGCTCACCAGACAGGGGGCGCGGAGAGACCCAGTACTTC.

The genes are TRBV2 and TRBJ2-3; D is uncertain. V lost 8 bases and J 7 bases, leaving 10 bases between the germline ends. CDR3 size: 11 residues. Germline lookup yields CDR1 SNHLY and CDR2 FYNNEI. CDR3 protein: CASSSVYTQYF. The CDR3 nucleotides read TGTGCCAGCTCATCCGTATATACGCAGTATTTT.

The gene calls are TRBV5-8 and TRBJ1-2; D is undetermined. This CDR3 has 14 residues. Trimming took 2 bases from V and 4 from J, leaving 12 bases between them. Germline loops: CDR1 SGHTS, CDR2 YDEGEE. CDR3 nucleotide sequence: TGTGCCAGCAGCTTCCCAGCCTCCTTCTATGGCTACACCTTC. This encodes CASSFPASFYGYTF.

This clonotype was detected only a few times. The chain links TRBV3-1 to TRBJ2-5; no clear D gene. The CDR3 runs to 12 residues. V shed 2 bases and J shed 2 bases, with 3 bases lying between them. CDR1 and CDR2 (germline): LGHDT, YNNKEL (reference sequence). The CDR3 coding sequence is TGTGCCAGCAGCCAACGACAAGAGACCCAGTACTTC. Its protein product is CASSQRQETQYF.

This clonotype occurred many times. The chain joins TRBV7-2 to TRBJ2-1; D is unclear. V was trimmed by 3 bases and J by 8 bases, leaving 17 bases between them. The CDR3 is 15 residues long. CDR1 is SGHTA, CDR2 FQGNSA, per germline. CDR3 in DNA: TGTGCCAGCAGCTTCCGCATGATGTCGGATCATGAGCAGTTCTTC. It is translated as CASSFRMMSDHEQFF.

In its sample, this clonotype was seen many times. This chain connects TRBV18 to TRBJ2-7; TRBD1 aligns across 11 bases. The CDR3 runs to 15 residues. V lost 3 bases to trimming and J lost 3 bases; unmatched junction nucleotides: 4. In germline, CDR1 is KGHSH, CDR2 LQKENI. The CDR3 spells CASSPGQGGGYEQYF. The CDR3 DNA sequence: TGTGCCAGCTCACCGGGACAGGGGGGTGGCTACGAGCAGTACTTC. The full variable domain, its missing parts supplied by reference TRBV18 and TRBJ2-7, is NAGVMQNPRHLVRRRGQEARLRCSPMKGHSHVYWYRQLPEEGLKFMVYLQKENIIDESGMPKERFSAEFPKEGPSILRIQQVVRGDSAAYFCASSPGQGGGYEQYFGPGTRLTVT.

This clonotype was seen only a few times. The genes are TRBV12-3 or TRBV12-4 and TRBJ2-3; no definite D call. There are 14 residues in the CDR3. With 8 bases removed from V and 2 bases from J, the gap between germline ends came to 14 bases. In DNA form, the CDR3 reads TGTGCCAGCGCCCCTTGGTCGCTCACAGATACGCAGTATTTT. It is translated as CASAPWSLTDTQYF.

As to this clonotype: A junction end diverges from the germline sequence, so it may reflect a read error. The chain carries TRBV11-1 and TRBJ2-1; 8 bases map to TRBD2. Germline V CDR1 and CDR2: SGHAT, FQDESV (reference sequence). This CDR3 is 14 amino acids long. The CDR3 DNA reads TGTGCCAGCAGCATAGCGGGAATTTACAATGAGCAGTTCTTC. It encodes CASSIAGIYNEQFF.

Notes on this clonotype: At one boundary the junction diverges from the germline segment, which might be a read error. The rearrangement links TRBV5-1 to TRBJ1-2; TRBD1 matches at 11 bases. Germline V gene data show CDR1 as SGHRS and CDR2 as YFSETQ. CDR3 length: 15 amino acids. For the CDR3, the DNA is TGCGCCAGCCGCTTGGACAGGGGGCGCGACTATGGCTACACCTTC. Residues: CASRLDRGRDYGYTF.

This clonotype was observed at least ten times. The rearrangement links TRBV3-1 to TRBJ2-7; 10 nucleotides agree with TRBD2. The V gene end was trimmed by 3 bases and the J gene end by 3 bases; junction bases not matched to a gene: 8. This CDR3 comprises 16 residues. Germline V gives CDR1 LGHDT, CDR2 YNNKEL (reference sequence). The CDR3 is CASSQQKTSGFYEQYF. DNA for the CDR3: TGTGCCAGCAGCCAGCAGAAGACTAGCGGGTTCTACGAGCAGTACTTC.

In this sample, this clonotype turned up many times. The chain uses TRBV6-1 and TRBJ2-5; the D gene is possibly TRBD1 (5 bases). The CDR3 is 14 residues long. V lost 5 bases, J lost 1 base, and 11 bases lay in between. Germline lookup yields CDR1 MNHNS and CDR2 SASEGT. CDR3 region: CASSQGQGQETQYF. In nucleotides, the CDR3 is TGTGCCAGCAGTCAGGGCCAGGGCCAAGAGACCCAGTACTTC.

In its sample, this clonotype was seen many times. The chain combines TRBV7-9 with TRBJ2-5; maybe TRBD2 (6 bases). The length of the CDR3 is 16 residues. V lost 5 bases and J lost 2, with 18 bases in between. CDR1 and CDR2 (germline): SEHNR, FQNEAQ (reference sequence). This CDR3 reads CASSPRLDYPQETQYF. The CDR3 DNA follows: TGTGCCAGCAGCCCCCGACTGGACTACCCTCAAGAGACCCAGTACTTC. Based on the CDR3 plus reference TRBV7-9 and TRBJ2-5, the full variable domain is DTGVSQNPRHKITKRGQNVTFRCDPISEHNRLYWYRQTLGQGPEFLTYFQNEAQLEKSRLLSDRFSAERPKGSFSTLEIQRTEQGDSAMYLCASSPRLDYPQETQYFGPGTRLLVL.

The table lists this clonotype with many counts. This chain uses TRBV11-1 with TRBJ2-5; 9 bases align to TRBD2. The CDR3 sequence is 15 residues long. CDR1 and CDR2 (germline): SGHAT, FQDESV (reference sequence). After removal of 4 bases from V and 3 bases from J, the junction contained 6 bases not matched to a gene. CDR3 protein: CASSSGIAGEETQYF. Here the CDR3 DNA reads TGTGCCAGCAGCTCTGGAATAGCGGGAGAAGAGACCCAGTACTTC. Combining the CDR3 with reference TRBV11-1 and TRBJ2-5 gives the whole variable domain EAEVAQSPRYKITEKSQAVAFWCDPISGHATLYWYRQILGQGPELLVQFQDESVVDDSQLPKDRFSAERLKGVDSTLKIQPAELGDSAMYLCASSSGIAGEETQYFGPGTRLLVL.